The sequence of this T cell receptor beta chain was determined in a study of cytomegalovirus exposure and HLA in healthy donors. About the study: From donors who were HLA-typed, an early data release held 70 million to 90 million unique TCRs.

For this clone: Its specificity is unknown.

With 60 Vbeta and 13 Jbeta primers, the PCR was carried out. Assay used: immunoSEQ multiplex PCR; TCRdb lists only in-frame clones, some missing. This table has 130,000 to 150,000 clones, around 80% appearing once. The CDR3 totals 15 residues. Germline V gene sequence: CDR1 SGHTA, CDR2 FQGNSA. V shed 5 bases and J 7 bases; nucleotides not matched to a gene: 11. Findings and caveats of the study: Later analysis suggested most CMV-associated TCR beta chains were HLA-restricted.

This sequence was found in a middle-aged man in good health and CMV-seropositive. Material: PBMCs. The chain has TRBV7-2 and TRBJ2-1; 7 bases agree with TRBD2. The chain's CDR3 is CASSELAYPRNEQFF. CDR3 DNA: TGTGCCAGCAGCGAACTAGCGTACCCTCGGAATGAGCAGTTCTTC.